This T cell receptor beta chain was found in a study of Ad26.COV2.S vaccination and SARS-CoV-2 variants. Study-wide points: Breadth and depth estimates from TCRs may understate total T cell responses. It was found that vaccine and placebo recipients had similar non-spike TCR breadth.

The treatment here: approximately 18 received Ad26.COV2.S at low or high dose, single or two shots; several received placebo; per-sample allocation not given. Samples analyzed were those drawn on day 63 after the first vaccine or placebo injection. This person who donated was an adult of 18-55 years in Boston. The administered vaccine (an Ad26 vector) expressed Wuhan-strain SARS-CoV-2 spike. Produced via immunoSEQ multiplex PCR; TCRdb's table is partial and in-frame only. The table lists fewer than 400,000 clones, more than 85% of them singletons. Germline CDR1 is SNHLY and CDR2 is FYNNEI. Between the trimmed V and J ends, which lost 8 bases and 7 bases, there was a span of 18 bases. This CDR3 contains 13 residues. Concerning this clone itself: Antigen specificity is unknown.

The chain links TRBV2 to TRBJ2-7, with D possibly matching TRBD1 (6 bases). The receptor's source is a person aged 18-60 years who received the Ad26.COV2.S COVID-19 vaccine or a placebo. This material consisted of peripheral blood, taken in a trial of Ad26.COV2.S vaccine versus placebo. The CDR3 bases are TGTGCCAGCGAGGGGACAACCAAGCGTGAGCAGTACTTC. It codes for CASEGTTKREQYF. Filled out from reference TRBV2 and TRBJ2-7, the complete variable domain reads EPEVTQTPSHQVTQMGQEVILRCVPISNHLYFYWYRQILGQKVEFLVSFYNNEISEKSEIFDDQFSVERPDGSNFTLKIRSTKLEDSAMYFCASEGTTKREQYFGPGTRLTVT.